This T cell receptor beta chain appears in the sequencing data of a study of cytomegalovirus exposure and HLA in healthy donors. Overall study findings and caveats: TCR beta chain V- and J-gene trimming was linked, in a later analysis, to a missense variant in DCLRE1C.

This PCR relied on a set of 60 Vbeta primers and 13 Jbeta primers. Only in-frame clones appear in the TCRdb table, and some are missing; sequencing was by immunoSEQ multiplex PCR. This sample yields more than 50,000 clones, of which roughly 87% are seen a single time; about 10% belongs to the top ten. With regard to this clone: Its antigen remains unknown.

Those who donated were healthy bone marrow donors. V trimming: 5 bases; J trimming: 5 bases; junction bases outside the gene matches: 9. The CDR3 totals 14 residues. The germline V gene encodes CDR1 MNHEY and CDR2 SMNVEV (reference sequence). The genes are TRBV27 and TRBJ2-7, with 7 bases aligning to TRBD2. Sequencing was done on a sample of PBMCs. The clonotype was recovered from a female donor in good health and CMV-seronegative. In DNA form, the CDR3 reads TGTGCCAGCAGTATAAGGGGAGGGTCCCACGAGCAGTACTTC. This sequence encodes CASSIRGGSHEQYF.